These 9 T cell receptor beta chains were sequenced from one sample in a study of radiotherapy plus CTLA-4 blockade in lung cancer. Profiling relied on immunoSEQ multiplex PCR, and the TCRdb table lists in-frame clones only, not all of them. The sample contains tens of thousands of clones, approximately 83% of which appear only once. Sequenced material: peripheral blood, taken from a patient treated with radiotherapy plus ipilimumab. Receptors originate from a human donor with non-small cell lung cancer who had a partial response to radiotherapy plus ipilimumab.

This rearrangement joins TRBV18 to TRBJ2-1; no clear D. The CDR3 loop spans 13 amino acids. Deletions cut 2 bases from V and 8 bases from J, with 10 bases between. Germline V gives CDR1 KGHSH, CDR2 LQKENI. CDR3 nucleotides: TGTGCCAGCTCACCAGGCAGGAACCATGAGCAGTTCTTC. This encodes CASSPGRNHEQFF.

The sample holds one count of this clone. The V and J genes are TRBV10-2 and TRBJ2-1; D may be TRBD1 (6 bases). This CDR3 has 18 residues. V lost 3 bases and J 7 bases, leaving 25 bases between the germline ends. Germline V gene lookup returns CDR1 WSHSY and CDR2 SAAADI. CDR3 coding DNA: TGCGCCAGCAGTGAACTGGACGGGGCACAGGGAAGTAGGAATGAGCAGTTCTTC. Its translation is CASSELDGAQGSRNEQFF.

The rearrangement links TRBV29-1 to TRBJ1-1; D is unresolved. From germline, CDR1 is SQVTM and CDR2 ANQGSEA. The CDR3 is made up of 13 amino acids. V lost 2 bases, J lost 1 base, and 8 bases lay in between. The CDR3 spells CSVEPQENTEAFF. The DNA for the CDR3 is TGCAGCGTTGAACCGCAGGAGAACACTGAAGCTTTCTTT.

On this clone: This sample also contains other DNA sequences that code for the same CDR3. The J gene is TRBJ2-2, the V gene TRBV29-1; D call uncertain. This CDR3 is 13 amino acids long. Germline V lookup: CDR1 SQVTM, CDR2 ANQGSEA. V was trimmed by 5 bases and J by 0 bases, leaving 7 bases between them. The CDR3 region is CSVFPANTGELFF. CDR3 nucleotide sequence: TGCAGCGTTTTCCCAGCGAACACCGGGGAGCTGTTTTTT.

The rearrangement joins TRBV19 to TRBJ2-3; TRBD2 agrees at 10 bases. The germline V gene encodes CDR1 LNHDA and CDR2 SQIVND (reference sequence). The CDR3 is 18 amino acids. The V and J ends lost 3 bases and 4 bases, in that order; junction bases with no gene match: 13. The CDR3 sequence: CASSIRSSGGRLADTQYF. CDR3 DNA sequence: TGTGCCAGTAGTATCCGCTCTAGCGGGGGACGCTTAGCAGATACGCAGTATTTT.

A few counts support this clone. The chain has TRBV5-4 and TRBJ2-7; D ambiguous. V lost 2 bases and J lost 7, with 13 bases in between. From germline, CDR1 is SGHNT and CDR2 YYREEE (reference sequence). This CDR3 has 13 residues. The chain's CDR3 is CASSFEAAREQYF. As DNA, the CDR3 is TGTGCCAGCAGCTTCGAGGCGGCTCGGGAGCAGTACTTC.

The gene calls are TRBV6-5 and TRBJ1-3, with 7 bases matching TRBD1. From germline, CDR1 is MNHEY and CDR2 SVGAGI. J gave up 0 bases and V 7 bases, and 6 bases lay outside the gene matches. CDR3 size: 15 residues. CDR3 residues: CASTRTGGSGNTIYF. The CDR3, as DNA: TGTGCCAGCACCCGGACAGGCGGCTCTGGAAACACCATATATTTT.

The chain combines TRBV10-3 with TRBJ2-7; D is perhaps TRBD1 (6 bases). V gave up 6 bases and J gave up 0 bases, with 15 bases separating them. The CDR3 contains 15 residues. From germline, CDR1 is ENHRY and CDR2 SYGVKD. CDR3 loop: CAISPGERSSYEQYV. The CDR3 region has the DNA TGTGCCATCAGCCCAGGGGAGCGGAGCTCCTACGAGCAGTACGTC.

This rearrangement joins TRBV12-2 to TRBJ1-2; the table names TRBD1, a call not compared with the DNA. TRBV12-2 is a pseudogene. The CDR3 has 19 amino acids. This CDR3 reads CASRLQDRYWLDLNYGYTF. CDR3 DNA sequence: TGTGCAAGTCGCTTACAGGACAGGTACTGGCTCGATTTGAACTATGGCTACACCTTC.